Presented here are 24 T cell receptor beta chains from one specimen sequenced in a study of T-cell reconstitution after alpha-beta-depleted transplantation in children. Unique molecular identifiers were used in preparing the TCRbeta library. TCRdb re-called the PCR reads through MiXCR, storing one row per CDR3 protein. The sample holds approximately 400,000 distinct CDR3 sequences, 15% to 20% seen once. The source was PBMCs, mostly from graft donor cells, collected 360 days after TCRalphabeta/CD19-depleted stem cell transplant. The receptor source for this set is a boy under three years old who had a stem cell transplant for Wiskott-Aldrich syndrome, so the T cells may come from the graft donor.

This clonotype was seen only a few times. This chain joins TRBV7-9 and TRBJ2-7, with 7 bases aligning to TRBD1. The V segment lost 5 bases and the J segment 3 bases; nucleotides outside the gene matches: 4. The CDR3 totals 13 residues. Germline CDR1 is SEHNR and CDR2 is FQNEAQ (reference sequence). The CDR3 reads CASSPDRSYEQYF. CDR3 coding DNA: TGTGCCAGCAGCCCGGACAGGAGCTACGAGCAGTACTTC.

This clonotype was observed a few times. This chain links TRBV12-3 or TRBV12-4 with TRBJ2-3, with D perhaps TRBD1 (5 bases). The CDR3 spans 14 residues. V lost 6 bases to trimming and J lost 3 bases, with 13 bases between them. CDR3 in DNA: TGTGCCAGCAGGAGCCCTCACAGGACAGATACGCAGTATTTT. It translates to CASRSPHRTDTQYF.

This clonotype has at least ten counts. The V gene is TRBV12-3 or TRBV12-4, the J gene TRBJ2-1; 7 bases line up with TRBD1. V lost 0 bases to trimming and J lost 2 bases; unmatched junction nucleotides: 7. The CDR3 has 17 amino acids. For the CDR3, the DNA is TGTGCCAGCAGTTTAGCGCGACAGGGCCGAACCTACAATGAGCAGTTCTTC. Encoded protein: CASSLARQGRTYNEQFF.

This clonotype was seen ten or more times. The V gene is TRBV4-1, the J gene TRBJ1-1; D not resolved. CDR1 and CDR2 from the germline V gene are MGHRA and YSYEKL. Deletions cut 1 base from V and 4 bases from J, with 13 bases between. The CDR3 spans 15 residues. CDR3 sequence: CASSQVGGFGTEAFF. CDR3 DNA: TGCGCCAGCAGCCAAGTAGGTGGGTTTGGCACTGAAGCTTTCTTT.

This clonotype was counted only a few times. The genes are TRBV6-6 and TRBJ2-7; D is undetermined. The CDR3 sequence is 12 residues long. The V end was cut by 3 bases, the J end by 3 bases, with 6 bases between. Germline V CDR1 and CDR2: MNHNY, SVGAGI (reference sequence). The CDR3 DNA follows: TGTGCCAGCAGTTATCAGCTCTACGAGCAGTACTTC. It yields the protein CASSYQLYEQYF.

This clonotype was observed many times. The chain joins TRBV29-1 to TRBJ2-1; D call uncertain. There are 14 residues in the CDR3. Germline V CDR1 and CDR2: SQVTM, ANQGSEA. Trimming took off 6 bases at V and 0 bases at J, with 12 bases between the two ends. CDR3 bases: TGCAGCGTCCTGTCCCCGAGCTCCTACAATGAGCAGTTCTTC. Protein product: CSVLSPSSYNEQFF.

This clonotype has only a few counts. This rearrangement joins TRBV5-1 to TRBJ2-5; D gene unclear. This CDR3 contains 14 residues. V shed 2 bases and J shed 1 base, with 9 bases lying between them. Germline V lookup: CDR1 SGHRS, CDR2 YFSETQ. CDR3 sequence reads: CASSFLVVQETQYF. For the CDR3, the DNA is TGCGCCAGCAGCTTCTTGGTGGTCCAAGAGACCCAGTACTTC. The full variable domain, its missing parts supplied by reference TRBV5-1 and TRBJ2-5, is KAGVTQTPRYLIKTRGQQVTLSCSPISGHRSVSWYQQTPGQGLQFLFEYFSETQRNKGNFPGRFSGRQFSNSRSEMNVSTLELGDSALYLCASSFLVVQETQYFGPGTRLLVL.

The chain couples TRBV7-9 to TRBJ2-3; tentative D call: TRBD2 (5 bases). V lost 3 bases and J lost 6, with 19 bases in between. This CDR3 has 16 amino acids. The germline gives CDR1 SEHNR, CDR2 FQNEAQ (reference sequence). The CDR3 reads CASSFGRAPGRDTQYF. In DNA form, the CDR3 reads TGTGCCAGCAGCTTCGGGCGGGCCCCAGGAAGGGATACGCAGTATTTT.

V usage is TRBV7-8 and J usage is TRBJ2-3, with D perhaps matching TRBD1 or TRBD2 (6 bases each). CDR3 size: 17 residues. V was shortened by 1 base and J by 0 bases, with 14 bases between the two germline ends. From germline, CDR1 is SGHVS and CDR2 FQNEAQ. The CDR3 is CASSLVIGGPSTDTQYF. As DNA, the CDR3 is TGTGCCAGCAGCTTAGTAATAGGGGGGCCGAGCACAGATACGCAGTATTTT.

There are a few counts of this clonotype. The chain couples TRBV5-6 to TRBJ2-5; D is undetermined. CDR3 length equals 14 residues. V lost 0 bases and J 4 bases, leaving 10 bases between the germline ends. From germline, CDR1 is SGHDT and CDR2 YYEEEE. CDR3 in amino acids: CASSLGWGSETQYF. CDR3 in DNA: TGTGCCAGCAGCTTGGGGTGGGGTTCAGAGACCCAGTACTTC. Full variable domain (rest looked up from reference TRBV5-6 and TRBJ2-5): DAGVTQSPTHLIKTRGQQVTLRCSPKSGHDTVSWYQQALGQGPQFIFQYYEEEERQRGNFPDRFSGHQFPNYSSELNVNALLLGDSALYLCASSLGWGSETQYFGPGTRLLVL.

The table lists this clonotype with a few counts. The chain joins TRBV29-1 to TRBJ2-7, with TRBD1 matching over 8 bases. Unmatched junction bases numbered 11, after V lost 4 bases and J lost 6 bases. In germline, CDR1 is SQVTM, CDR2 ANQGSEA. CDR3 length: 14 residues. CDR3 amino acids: CSVVFRTGNFEQYF. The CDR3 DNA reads TGCAGCGTTGTTTTCCGGACAGGGAATTTCGAGCAGTACTTC.

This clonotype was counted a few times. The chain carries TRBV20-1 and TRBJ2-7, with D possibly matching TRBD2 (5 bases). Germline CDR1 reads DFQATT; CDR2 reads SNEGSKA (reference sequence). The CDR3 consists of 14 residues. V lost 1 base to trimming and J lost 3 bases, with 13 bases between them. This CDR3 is CSARVTGNSYEQYF. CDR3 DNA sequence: TGCAGTGCTAGAGTTACGGGGAATAGCTACGAGCAGTACTTC.

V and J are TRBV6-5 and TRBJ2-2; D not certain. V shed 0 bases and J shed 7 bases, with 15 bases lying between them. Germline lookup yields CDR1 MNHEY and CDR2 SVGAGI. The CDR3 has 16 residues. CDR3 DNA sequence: TGTGCCAGCAGTTACTCGATCCTACCCACCATCGGGGAGCTGTTTTTT. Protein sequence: CASSYSILPTIGELFF.

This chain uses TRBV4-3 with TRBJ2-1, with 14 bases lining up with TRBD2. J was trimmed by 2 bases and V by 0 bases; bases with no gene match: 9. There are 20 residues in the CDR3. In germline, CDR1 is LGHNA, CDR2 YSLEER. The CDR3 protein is CASSQDPGLAGAATYNEQFF. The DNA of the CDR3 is TGCGCCAGCAGCCAAGACCCGGGACTAGCGGGAGCGGCCACCTACAATGAGCAGTTCTTC.

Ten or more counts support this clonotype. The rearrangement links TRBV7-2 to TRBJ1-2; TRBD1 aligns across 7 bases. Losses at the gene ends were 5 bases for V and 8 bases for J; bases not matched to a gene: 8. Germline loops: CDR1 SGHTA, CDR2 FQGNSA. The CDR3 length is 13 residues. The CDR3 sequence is CASSLRQGGGYTF. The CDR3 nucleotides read TGTGCCAGCAGCCTAAGACAGGGCGGGGGCTACACCTTC.

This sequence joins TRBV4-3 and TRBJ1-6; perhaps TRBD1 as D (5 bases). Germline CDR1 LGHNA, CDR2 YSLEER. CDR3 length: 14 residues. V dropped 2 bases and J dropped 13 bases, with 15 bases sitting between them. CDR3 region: CASSQHGQGGPLHF. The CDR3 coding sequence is TGCGCCAGCAGCCAACACGGCCAGGGCGGGCCCCTCCACTTT.

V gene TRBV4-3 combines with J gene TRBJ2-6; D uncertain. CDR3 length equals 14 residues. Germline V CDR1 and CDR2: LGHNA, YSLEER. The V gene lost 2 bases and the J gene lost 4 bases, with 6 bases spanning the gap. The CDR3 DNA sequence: TGCGCCAGCAGCCAATATACCGGGGCCAACGTCCTGACTTTC. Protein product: CASSQYTGANVLTF.

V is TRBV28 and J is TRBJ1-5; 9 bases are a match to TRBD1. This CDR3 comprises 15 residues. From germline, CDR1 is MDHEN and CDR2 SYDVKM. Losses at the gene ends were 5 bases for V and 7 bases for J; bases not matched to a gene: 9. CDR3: CASSPPGTGRQPQHF. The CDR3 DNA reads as TGTGCCAGCAGTCCTCCCGGGACAGGGAGGCAGCCCCAGCATTTT. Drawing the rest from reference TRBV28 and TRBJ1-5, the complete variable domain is DVKVTQSSRYLVKRTGEKVFLECVQDMDHENMFWYRQDPGLGLRLIYFSYDVKMKEKGDIPEGYSVSREKKERFSLILESASTNQTSMYLCASSPPGTGRQPQHFGDGTRLSIL.

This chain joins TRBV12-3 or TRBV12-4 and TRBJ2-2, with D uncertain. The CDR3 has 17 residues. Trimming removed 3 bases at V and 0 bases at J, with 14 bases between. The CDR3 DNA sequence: TGTGCCAGCAGTTTCCGTCACGGGCCAGCGAACACCGGGGAGCTGTTTTTT. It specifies CASSFRHGPANTGELFF.

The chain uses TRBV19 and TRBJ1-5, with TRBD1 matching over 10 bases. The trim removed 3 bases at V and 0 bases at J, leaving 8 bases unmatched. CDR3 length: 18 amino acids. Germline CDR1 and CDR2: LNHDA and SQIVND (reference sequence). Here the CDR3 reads CASSIRRQGASSNQPQHF. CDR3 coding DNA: TGTGCCAGTAGTATCAGAAGACAGGGGGCTTCTAGCAATCAGCCCCAGCATTTT.

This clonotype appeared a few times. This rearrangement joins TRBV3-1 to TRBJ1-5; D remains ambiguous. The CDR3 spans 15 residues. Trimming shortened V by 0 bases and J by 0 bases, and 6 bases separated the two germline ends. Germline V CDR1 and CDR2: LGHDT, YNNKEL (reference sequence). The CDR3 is CASSQDYNSNQPQHF. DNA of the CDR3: TGTGCCAGCAGCCAAGACTATAATAGCAATCAGCCCCAGCATTTT.

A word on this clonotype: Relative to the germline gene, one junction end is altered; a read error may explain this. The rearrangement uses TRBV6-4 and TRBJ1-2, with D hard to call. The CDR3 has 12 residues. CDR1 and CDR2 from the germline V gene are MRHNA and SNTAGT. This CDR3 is CACSCGQYGYTF. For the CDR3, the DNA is TGTGCCTGCAGTTGTGGGCAATATGGCTACACCTTC.

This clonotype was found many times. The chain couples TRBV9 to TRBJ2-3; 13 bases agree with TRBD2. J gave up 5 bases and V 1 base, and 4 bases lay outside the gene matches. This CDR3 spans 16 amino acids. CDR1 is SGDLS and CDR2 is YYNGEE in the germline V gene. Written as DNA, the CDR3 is TGTGCCAGCAGCGTAACTAGCGGGAGGGAGGTAGATACGCAGTATTTT. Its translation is CASSVTSGREVDTQYF.

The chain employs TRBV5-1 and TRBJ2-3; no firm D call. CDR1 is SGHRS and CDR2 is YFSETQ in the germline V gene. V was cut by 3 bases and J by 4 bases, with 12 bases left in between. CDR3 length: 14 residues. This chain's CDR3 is CASSSSSKSDTQYF. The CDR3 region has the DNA TGCGCCAGCAGCTCATCATCTAAATCAGATACGCAGTATTTT.